This entry lists 17 T cell receptor beta chains sequenced from one sample in a study of blood T cell repertoires in COVID-19. TCRdb keeps only in-frame clones here, not all; method: immunoSEQ multiplex PCR. The sample has more than 150,000 clones; approximately 86% are singletons. The sequencing input was peripheral blood. These receptor sequences come from a man between 35 and 55 years old with active or convalescent COVID-19.

This rearrangement joins TRBV4-2 to TRBJ1-2; perhaps TRBD1 as D (5 bases). V was shortened by 2 bases and J by 6 bases, with 19 bases between the two germline ends. This CDR3 contains 16 residues. Germline V CDR1 and CDR2: LGHNA, YNFKEQ. Here the CDR3 reads CASSQLSEGVKNGYTF. In DNA form, the CDR3 reads TGTGCCAGCAGCCAACTATCAGAAGGGGTGAAGAATGGCTACACCTTC.

The DNA for the CDR3 is TGTGCCAGCAGGAGTTACAGTGACACCGGGGAGCTGTTTTTT. Its protein product is CASRSYSDTGELFF. The rearrangement links TRBV2 to TRBJ2-2; D uncertain. CDR1 SNHLY and CDR2 FYNNEI come from the germline V gene. The germline V and J ends were trimmed by 6 bases and 3 bases, with 11 bases remaining between them. There are 14 residues in the CDR3.

V and J are TRBV5-8 and TRBJ1-1; D perhaps matches TRBD1 (6 bases). The germline V and J ends were trimmed by 4 bases and 5 bases, with 24 bases remaining between them. Germline assignment: CDR1 SGHTS and CDR2 YDEGEE. This CDR3 is built from 17 residues. CDR3 residues: CASSLSYGGGRFTEAFF. The CDR3 coding sequence is TGTGCCAGCAGCCTGTCCTACGGGGGGGGGCGATTTACTGAAGCTTTCTTT.

The V gene is TRBV19, the J gene TRBJ2-3; a possible D gene is TRBD2 (7 bases). The CDR3 length is 12 residues. CDR1 LNHDA and CDR2 SQIVND come from the germline V gene (reference sequence). V was clipped by 6 bases and J by 5 bases, with 9 bases between them. DNA of the CDR3: TGTGCCAGTAGCGGGGGGCGAGATACGCAGTATTTT. As protein: CASSGGRDTQYF.

The chain couples TRBV3-1 (or the pseudogene TRBV3-2) to TRBJ2-5; 10 bases map to TRBD1. V trimming: 3 bases; J trimming: 3 bases; junction bases outside the gene matches: 10. The germline gives CDR1 LGHDT, CDR2 YNNKEL (reference sequence). CDR3 size: 17 residues. The CDR3 loop is CASSHSQLGTGEETQYF. CDR3 in DNA: TGTGCCAGCAGCCACTCACAGCTCGGGACAGGGGAAGAGACCCAGTACTTC.

This chain joins TRBV3-1 (or the pseudogene TRBV3-2) and TRBJ1-1; 7 nucleotides line up with TRBD1. The CDR3 extends over 13 amino acids. Losses at the gene ends were 7 bases for V and 3 bases for J; bases not matched to a gene: 5. Germline values: CDR1 LGHDT, CDR2 YNNKEL (reference sequence). The CDR3 region is CASTQGGYTEAFF. CDR3 DNA sequence: TGTGCCAGCACCCAGGGGGGGTACACTGAAGCTTTCTTT.

The chain links TRBV10-1 to TRBJ2-7; D not resolved. Germline-derived CDR1 and CDR2 are WNHNN and SYGVQD (reference sequence). The CDR3 has 13 residues. V was shortened by 8 bases and J by 6 bases, with 17 bases between the two germline ends. The chain's CDR3 is CASRPDVSGEQYF. The CDR3 DNA follows: TGCGCCAGCCGGCCAGACGTTTCAGGCGAGCAGTACTTC.

The chain couples TRBV4-2 to TRBJ1-1, with 9 bases identical to TRBD1. The CDR3 has 17 residues. Trimming cost V 2 bases and J 10 bases; bases outside gene matches: 17. Germline CDR1 and CDR2: LGHNA and YNFKEQ. CDR3 nucleotide sequence: TGTGCCAGCAGCCAACCTACCACAGGGGGCTTAGTCAACGGAGCTTTCTTT. Translation: CASSQPTTGGLVNGAFF.

Only a few counts were recorded for this clone. The CDR3 DNA reads TGTGCCACGCGACAGGGTAACTACGAGCAGTACTTC. Translating gives CATRQGNYEQYF. This sequence joins TRBV10-3 and TRBJ2-7; 7 bases line up with TRBD1. With 10 bases clipped from V and 3 bases from J, the junction kept 6 bases outside the gene matches. Germline V lookup: CDR1 ENHRY, CDR2 SYGVKD. This CDR3 region has 12 residues.

J is TRBJ1-2 and V is TRBV27; 11 nucleotides line up with TRBD1. Germline CDR1 MNHEY, CDR2 SMNVEV (reference sequence). V shed 5 bases and J 4 bases; nucleotides not matched to a gene: 3. This CDR3 has 14 residues. CDR3: CASSTGTGGYGYTF. The CDR3 DNA follows: TGTGCCAGCAGTACAGGGACAGGGGGCTATGGCTACACCTTC.

This rearrangement joins TRBV7-2 to TRBJ2-2; D is undetermined. Trimming left V 5 bases short and J 5 bases short, with 12 bases between. Germline-derived CDR1 and CDR2 are SGHTA and FQGNSA. The CDR3 is made up of 14 amino acids. The CDR3 here is CASSAQTVTGELFF. CDR3 nucleotides: TGTGCCAGCAGCGCACAAACAGTTACCGGGGAGCTGTTTTTT.

This clone was seen many times. The J gene is TRBJ1-2, the V gene TRBV30; D is perhaps TRBD1 (5 bases). The ends were cut back, 1 base at V and 5 bases at J, with 8 bases in the middle. Looked up from germline, CDR1 is GTSNPN and CDR2 is SVGIG (reference sequence). CDR3 length equals 12 residues. The CDR3 DNA reads TGTGCCTGGAGTGGTGACAGTTATGGCTACACCTTC. Protein sequence: CAWSGDSYGYTF.

The rearrangement uses TRBV21-1 and TRBJ1-6. TRBV21-1 is a listed pseudogene. CDR3 length equals 19 residues. The CDR3 protein is CASSKARDGLSSYNSPLHF. CDR3 sequence (DNA): TGTGCCAGCAGCAAAGCCCGGGACGGACTAAGCTCCTATAATTCACCCCTCCACTTT.

The V gene is TRBV4-3, the J gene TRBJ1-4; tentative D call: TRBD1 (5 bases). Germline assignment: CDR1 LGHNA and CDR2 YSLEER. V was cut by 0 bases and J by 3 bases, with 11 bases left in between. This CDR3 spans 16 amino acids. The CDR3, as DNA: TGCGCCAGCAGCCAAGATTCGACAGCGCCTAATGAAAAACTGTTTTTT. Its protein product is CASSQDSTAPNEKLFF.

This clone was detected only once. J is TRBJ1-6 and V is TRBV7-3; D is unresolved. In germline, CDR1 is SGHTA, CDR2 FQGTGA. CDR3 length: 14 amino acids. V lost 6 bases and J lost 0, with 6 bases in between. The CDR3, as DNA: TGTGCCAGCAGAGGAGGCTCCTATAATTCACCCCTCCACTTT. Translating gives CASRGGSYNSPLHF. The entire variable domain, with the rest obtained from reference TRBV7-3 and TRBJ1-6, is as follows: GAGVSQTPSNKVTEKGKYVELRCDPISGHTALYWYRQSLGQGPEFLIYFQGTGAADDSGLPNDRFFAVRPEGSVSTLKIQRTERGDSAVYLCASRGGSYNSPLHFGNGTRLTVT.

The chain combines TRBV27 with TRBJ2-7; TRBD1 matches 9 bases. The V segment lost 5 bases and the J segment 7 bases; nucleotides outside the gene matches: 6. In germline, CDR1 is MNHEY, CDR2 SMNVEV (reference sequence). CDR3 size: 13 residues. The chain's CDR3 is CASSQQGAGEQYF. The CDR3 region has the DNA TGTGCCAGCAGTCAACAGGGGGCTGGGGAGCAGTACTTC.

The J gene is TRBJ2-1, the V gene TRBV10-1; 8 bases agree with TRBD2. Losses at the gene ends were 2 bases for V and 8 bases for J; bases not matched to a gene: 8. The CDR3 length is 15 residues. Germline assignment: CDR1 WNHNN and CDR2 SYGVQD (reference sequence). CDR3 nucleotide sequence: TGCGCCAGCAGTGAGGACCGGGGGGGCCTCGATGAGCAGTTCTTC. It codes for CASSEDRGGLDEQFF.